This T cell receptor beta chain was captured by sequencing in a study of T cell repertoires in ileal Crohn's disease. Time point given: neoterminal ileum biopsy at postoperative endoscopy, about 6 months after surgery. Method: immunoSEQ multiplex PCR; TCRdb's copy keeps in-frame clones and lacks some. Of more than 50,000 clones listed, approximately 91% are singletons. Germline values: CDR1 LNHDA, CDR2 SQIVND (reference sequence). The CDR3 consists of 15 residues. V lost 1 base to trimming and J lost 2 bases; unmatched junction nucleotides: 5. The sequence was collected from an adult with Crohn's disease. The chain uses TRBV19 and TRBJ2-7; 7 nucleotides agree with TRBD2. The specimen sequenced was ileal tissue. The chain's CDR3 is CASSIAGRSPYEQYF. Here the CDR3 DNA reads TGTGCCAGTAGTATAGCCGGGAGGTCCCCCTACGAGCAGTACTTC.